The sequence of this TCR beta chain was determined in a study of T cell responses to AZD1222 COVID-19 vaccine. General observations from the study: With two AZD1222 doses given, Spike-specific TCR breadth and depth both rose. At baseline, just a handful of AZD1222 recipients tested seropositive. Repertoire sampling happened only post peak T cell response.

CDR1 MNHEY and CDR2 SVGAGI come from the germline V gene. Germline trimming cut 6 bases from V and 6 bases from J; bases unmatched to any gene: 7. The CDR3 consists of 14 residues. Assay: immunoSEQ multiplex PCR; the TCRdb copy retains only in-frame clones and omits some. The profile covers roughly 150,000 clones, with about 91% appearing a single time and approximately 1.5% taken by the ten largest. Regarding this clone: What it binds is unknown.

Specimen: peripheral blood, collected on day 0 of AZD1222 vaccination. The V gene is TRBV6-5, the J gene TRBJ1-4; TRBD1 agrees at 7 bases. This clonotype originated in an adult in good health. The chain's CDR3 is CASSRQGSYEKLFF. CDR3 nucleotides: TGTGCCAGCAGCAGACAGGGTTCTTATGAAAAACTGTTTTTT.